These T cell receptor beta chains were read from a single sample in a study of T cell clonotyping in hematopoietic cell transplantation. Data came from immunoSEQ multiplex PCR; TCRdb stores just in-frame clones and leaves some out. This table has around 5,600 clones, about 85% appearing once. Material: peripheral blood mononuclear cells, obtained before stem cell transplant. These TCRs come from a man aged 55 to 69 with acute myeloid leukemia. Some clones in this sample may be carry-over from other donors' samples. Each CDR3 is given with its conserved first and last residue. A D gene is named only where the DNA matches it firmly. Rows give clone size only sometimes, using once, few, many, or a class for an expanded clone.

d_gene	len	abundance	v_gene	j_gene	CDR3aa
-	14	-	TRBV5-1	TRBJ2-3	CASSLGSRENTQYF
-	17	-	TRBV7-9	TRBJ2-3	CASSTGQSSLFADTQYF
-	15	-	TRBV4-1	TRBJ1-1	CASSQVEGFNTEAFF
-	16	-	TRBV7-9	TRBJ2-7	CASSPPVGAKVYEQYF
-	14	-	TRBV7-2	TRBJ1-3	CASRTGGSGNTIYF
TRBD2	16	-	TRBV11-3	TRBJ2-3	CASSLGGGGSPDTQYF
-	16	few	TRBV6-1	TRBJ2-4	CASSVAGSGTKNIQYF
-	15	-	TRBV1	TRBJ2-3	CTSSQRAGVDDTQYF
-	16	-	TRBV9	TRBJ2-1	CASSPRSGNSYNEQFF
-	15	few	TRBV9	TRBJ2-3	CASSATGVRTDTQYF
TRBD2	17	-	TRBV9	TRBJ2-1	CASSVETSGRSYNEQFF
-	18	-	TRBV14	TRBJ2-6	CASSQDWDWPSGANVLTF
TRBD1	15	-	TRBV18	TRBJ2-2	CASSRQGANTGELFF
-	13	-	TRBV7-3	TRBJ2-6	CASSFSGANVLTF
-	15	-	TRBV7-2	TRBJ2-5	CASSLPGQIQETQYF
-	15	-	TRBV9	TRBJ1-5	CASSVGARGDQPQHF
-	15	-	TRBV19	TRBJ2-3	CASSIWGGATDTQYF
-	14	-	TRBV6-6	TRBJ1-1	CASRYRDRNTEAFF
-	13	-	TRBV7-9	TRBJ1-2	CASSSRVSYGYTF
-	14	-	TRBV9	TRBJ2-1	CASSVSSSYNEQFF
TRBD1	16	-	TRBV9	TRBJ2-1	CASSGLRDRVYNEQFF
-	15	-	TRBV7-2	TRBJ1-2	CASSPARTQNYGYTF
-	12	once	TRBV7-9	TRBJ2-3	CASTPTRDTQYF
-	18	-	TRBV11-2	TRBJ1-6	CASSPTGRVGDYNSPLHF
-	13	-	TRBV6-5	TRBJ2-5	CASTRLGQETQYF
-	15	-	TRBV5-1	TRBJ2-3	CASSITGTETDTQYF
TRBD1	15	-	TRBV27	TRBJ2-1	CASSIRDSSYNEQFF
-	14	-	TRBV6-1	TRBJ1-4	CASRSNREDEKLFF
-	15	-	TRBV4-2	TRBJ2-7	CASSQEQVNSYEQYF
-	15	-	TRBV10-3	TRBJ1-1	CAISESGGKNTEAFF
-	14	-	TRBV9	TRBJ1-2	CASSVEGETYGYTF
-	15	-	TRBV6-5	TRBJ1-3	CASSYSPGGGNTIYF